This TCR beta chain was sequenced during a study of cytomegalovirus exposure and HLA in healthy donors. The study, taken as a whole, reports: Researchers reported in a later analysis that a missense DCLRE1C variant was tied to TCR beta V- and J-gene trimming. Later work associated fewer than 20,000 TCR beta sequences with HLA alleles at 0.05 false discovery rate. Across donors, presence/absence analyses took sequencing depth to be roughly uniform. Later analysis reportedly placed an Asian-associated ancestry cluster below the roughly 680-donor mean in N-insertions.

As to this clone: What it recognizes is unknown.

The PCR had 60 Vbeta and 13 Jbeta primers. Produced via immunoSEQ multiplex PCR; TCRdb's table is partial and in-frame only. The sample holds under 200,000 clones, approximately 84% seen once. Unmatched junction bases numbered 13, after V lost 3 bases and J lost 4 bases. The CDR3 contains 17 residues. Looked up from germline, CDR1 is SEHNR and CDR2 is FQNEAQ (reference sequence). The sequencing input was PBMCs. This sequence was found in a male donor in good health and CMV-seropositive. The chain is built from TRBV7-9 and TRBJ2-7; 9 bases fit TRBD1. The chain's CDR3 is CASSFPVPGTGQYEQYF. In DNA form, the CDR3 reads TGTGCCAGCAGCTTCCCAGTTCCCGGGACAGGGCAATACGAGCAGTACTTC.